One and the same sample provided the 10 T cell receptor beta chains below, sequenced in a study of T cells expressing NK-cell markers. TCRdb re-called the 5' RACE reads; every CDR3 protein appears as one record, without DNA. The record lists about 460,000 distinct CDR3 sequences, of which the ten most abundant hold about 1.5%. The sequencing sample was made of blood T cells: a sorted CD56 or NKG2C T cell subset, CD4+ or CD8+ T cells, or bulk PBMC T cells (not recorded which). The receptors shown here come from a woman aged 50 to 60 in good health.

The V and J genes are TRBV6-5 and TRBJ2-3. Germline CDR1 MNHEY, CDR2 SVGAGI. This CDR3 comprises 15 residues. The CDR3 region is CASRLNPYSTDTQYF.

The chain links TRBV20-1 to TRBJ1-5; TCRdb's D call, TRBD1, is unchecked because there is no DNA. The germline gives CDR1 DFQATT, CDR2 SNEGSKA (reference sequence). The CDR3 is 13 residues long. CDR3 in amino acids: CSAEPGSNQPQHF.

The rearrangement links TRBV29-1 to TRBJ2-5; checking the TCRdb D call of TRBD2 is not possible without DNA. The germline V gene encodes CDR1 SQVTM and CDR2 ANQGSEA. The CDR3 loop spans 14 amino acids. CDR3 protein: CSVRPDWMLKTQYF.

The rearrangement links TRBV2 to TRBJ1-2; the D call of TRBD1 rests on TCRdb alone, since no DNA is present to check it. The CDR3 spans 15 residues. Looked up from germline, CDR1 is SNHLY and CDR2 is FYNNEI. CDR3 protein: CASSKSDSPPYGYTF.

V is TRBV7-9 and J is TRBJ2-2; TCRdb proposes TRBD2, but this gene call is untestable without DNA. Germline V gives CDR1 SEHNR, CDR2 FQNEAQ (reference sequence). This CDR3 has 16 amino acids. CDR3 region: CASSLGTSGATGELFF.

The chain couples TRBV27 to TRBJ2-1; TCRdb outputs TRBD2, but without DNA this stays unchecked. Germline V gene sequence: CDR1 MNHEY, CDR2 SMNVEV (reference sequence). This CDR3 has 17 residues. Here the CDR3 reads CASSLGPLGSLDNEQFF.

The chain joins TRBV24-1 to TRBJ2-6; the TCRdb call, TRBD1, lacks DNA for checking. The CDR3 contains 15 residues. Looked up from germline, CDR1 is KGHDR and CDR2 is SFDVKD. The CDR3 is CATSDLGRGANVLTF.

This chain connects TRBV28 to TRBJ2-7. Germline CDR1 reads MDHEN; CDR2 reads SYDVKM. This CDR3 spans 14 amino acids. CDR3 loop: CASSLQEFSYEQYF.

The chain combines TRBV20-1 with TRBJ2-1; TCRdb's assignment of TRBD2 cannot be checked, as there is no DNA. The CDR3 has 14 residues. Germline lookup yields CDR1 DFQATT and CDR2 SNEGSKA (reference sequence). The CDR3 region is CSCKAGVGYNEQFF.

This rearrangement joins TRBV6-6 to TRBJ2-3. Per the germline V gene, CDR1 is MNHNY and CDR2 is SVGAGI (reference sequence). The CDR3 covers 14 residues. The CDR3 region is CASTSSASTDTQYF.